These 10 T cell receptor beta chains share one sample of origin, sequenced in a study of cytomegalovirus exposure and HLA in healthy donors. PCR amplification relied on 60 Vbeta primers (plus 13 Jbeta primers). Measured with immunoSEQ multiplex PCR; TCRdb has only the in-frame clones, and not every one. Of tens of thousands of clones listed, around nine tenths are singletons. Sequencing was done on a sample of PBMCs. The receptors originated from a man aged 30 to 39 in good health and CMV-seropositive.

The rearrangement joins TRBV28 to TRBJ1-4; perhaps TRBD1 as D (5 bases). Trimming shortened V by 6 bases and J by 5 bases, and 16 bases separated the two germline ends. The length of the CDR3 is 15 residues. Germline V CDR1 and CDR2: MDHEN, SYDVKM. CDR3: CASSPGWGENEKLFF. As DNA, the CDR3 is TGTGCCAGCAGCCCAGGGTGGGGGGAAAATGAAAAACTGTTTTTT.

V is TRBV27 and J is TRBJ2-7; D might be TRBD2 (6 bases). Germline V gene lookup returns CDR1 MNHEY and CDR2 SMNVEV (reference sequence). The CDR3 contains 16 residues. V was pared by 5 bases and J by 1 base, with 18 bases between. As DNA, the CDR3 is TGTGCCAGCAGTACTTTTCTCCAGGGAGGTTCCTACGAGCAGTACTTC. Translated, it gives CASSTFLQGGSYEQYF.

The chain links TRBV27 to TRBJ1-1; no reliable D call. Germline V gene lookup returns CDR1 MNHEY and CDR2 SMNVEV (reference sequence). The length of the CDR3 is 15 residues. The V and J ends lost 0 bases and 3 bases respectively, with 11 bases between them. The CDR3 region is CASSLSWHTYTEAFF. For the CDR3, the DNA is TGTGCCAGCAGTTTATCGTGGCATACCTACACTGAAGCTTTCTTT.

This clone was detected once. The rearrangement joins TRBV7-9 to TRBJ1-4; 7 bases are a match to TRBD1. V shed 4 bases and J 8 bases; nucleotides not matched to a gene: 7. The CDR3 sequence is 14 residues long. Germline CDR1 SEHNR, CDR2 FQNEAQ (reference sequence). This CDR3 is CASSYGQAGEKLFF. The CDR3 DNA sequence: TGTGCCAGCAGCTACGGACAGGCGGGAGAAAAACTGTTTTTT.

J is TRBJ2-7 and V is TRBV6-5; possible D gene TRBD2, 6 bases. Germline CDR1 MNHEY, CDR2 SVGAGI. This CDR3 is built from 14 residues. V was trimmed by 6 bases and J by 2 bases, leaving 14 bases between them. The CDR3 spells CASRAGTGAYEQYF. CDR3 nucleotides: TGTGCCAGCAGAGCCGGGACGGGGGCCTACGAGCAGTACTTC.

CDR3 protein: CASSKILAGGPYEQYF. As DNA, the CDR3 is TGTGCCAGCAGCAAAATACTAGCGGGAGGGCCATACGAGCAGTACTTC. This chain connects TRBV7-3 to TRBJ2-7, with 13 bases matching TRBD2. The J segment lost 4 bases and the V segment lost 5 bases, leaving 8 bases of the junction unmatched. CDR1 is SGHTA and CDR2 is FQGTGA in the germline V gene. The CDR3 loop spans 16 amino acids. The full variable domain, rest sourced from reference TRBV7-3 and TRBJ2-7, is GAGVSQTPSNKVTEKGKYVELRCDPISGHTALYWYRQSLGQGPEFLIYFQGTGAADDSGLPNDRFFAVRPEGSVSTLKIQRTERGDSAVYLCASSKILAGGPYEQYFGPGTRLTVT.

This chain joins TRBV9 and TRBJ2-7, with D possibly TRBD2 on 5 matching bases. This CDR3 comprises 14 residues. Trimming removed 1 base from V and 2 bases from J, with 10 bases in between. Per the germline V gene, CDR1 is SGDLS and CDR2 is YYNGEE. CDR3 in amino acids: CASSVYDGTYEQYF. CDR3 sequence (DNA): TGTGCCAGCAGCGTATATGACGGGACCTACGAGCAGTACTTC.

The V gene is TRBV9, the J gene TRBJ2-7; D is perhaps TRBD1 (5 bases). Trimming removed 2 bases from V and 0 bases from J, with 9 bases in between. This CDR3 contains 14 residues. Per the germline V gene, CDR1 is SGDLS and CDR2 is YYNGEE. In DNA form, the CDR3 reads TGTGCCAGCAGCGTCGACAGTTTCTCCTACGAGCAGTACTTC. Its protein product is CASSVDSFSYEQYF.

In nucleotides, the CDR3 is TGTGCCAGCAGCCGACTTGCCCGCACAGATACGCAGTATTTT. It codes for CASSRLARTDTQYF. V usage is TRBV6-5 and J usage is TRBJ2-3; unclear D gene. The germline CDR1 and CDR2 sequences are MNHEY and SVGAGI. V lost 6 bases to trimming and J lost 1 base, with 11 bases between them. This CDR3 has 14 amino acids.

The CDR3 loop reads CASSQGLVNEQFF. CDR3 coding DNA: TGCGCCAGCAGCCAAGGACTAGTCAATGAGCAGTTCTTC. The chain combines TRBV4-1 with TRBJ2-1, with D possibly being TRBD2 (6 bases). CDR1 MGHRA and CDR2 YSYEKL come from the germline V gene. This CDR3 contains 13 residues. The V end lost 1 base, the J end lost 6 bases, and 7 bases lay between the germline ends.